These T cell receptor beta chains were read from a single sample in a study of T cell changes during pregnancy in multiple sclerosis. Generated by immunoSEQ multiplex PCR, the TCRdb table keeps only in-frame clones and is missing some. This table has roughly 74,000 clones, about 85% appearing once. The sequenced sample was peripheral blood, obtained before pregnancy. These receptors originate from a female donor with multiple sclerosis, enrolled in a pregnancy study. CDR3s include the opening cysteine and the closing phenylalanine or tryptophan. The D gene is left open where the match is weak. The size entry is marked missing in some rows and otherwise reads once, few, many or a size class.

d_gene,abundance,v_gene,j_gene,CDR3aa
TRBD2,-,TRBV5-1,TRBJ2-3,CASSSGLAGPTDTQYF
-,-,TRBV30,TRBJ1-6,CAWSVGSGEGSPLHF
TRBD1,-,TRBV25-1,TRBJ1-2,CASRGQGENGYTF
TRBD1,-,TRBV9,TRBJ1-1,CASSVAVGGSLTSNTEAFF
TRBD1,few,TRBV7-8,TRBJ2-3,CASSLQTGAGPGTFTDTQYF
-,-,TRBV7-9,TRBJ1-1,CASSPGLGTEAFF
TRBD1,-,TRBV5-8,TRBJ1-5,CASSWGQGGRQPQHF
TRBD1,-,TRBV11-2,TRBJ2-1,CASSSIRGLDRAYNEQFF
TRBD2,-,TRBV6-4,TRBJ2-3,CASSREAGERADTQYF
-,-,TRBV7-9,TRBJ2-3,CASRQADTQYF
-,few,TRBV11-2,TRBJ1-5,CASSLDHGNQPQHF
-,-,TRBV7-6,TRBJ2-7,CASSLDGGFTTYEQYF
TRBD1,-,TRBV19,TRBJ2-7,CASSQGQAYPLEQYF
TRBD1,-,TRBV7-9,TRBJ1-2,CASSSTGPPDRGGYTF
-,-,TRBV18,TRBJ2-1,CASSPLRNNEQFF
TRBD1,-,TRBV2,TRBJ1-2,CASSGDSWTYGYTF
TRBD1,once,TRBV5-6,TRBJ2-5,CASSTDRAGETQYF
-,-,TRBV7-2,TRBJ2-7,CASSLARVEQYF
TRBD2,-,TRBV9,TRBJ2-2,CASSRTSGNTGELFF
-,few,TRBV6-5,TRBJ1-2,CASTTGYGYTF
TRBD1,-,TRBV10-1,TRBJ2-3,CASSDRGCTDTQYF
TRBD1,-,TRBV7-9,TRBJ2-7,CASSSGQVFPYEQYF
-,few,TRBV7-3,TRBJ1-1,CASSLAGLNTEAFF
-,-,TRBV5-1,TRBJ2-3,CASSKGQNTDTQYF
-,-,TRBV2,TRBJ2-7,CASSESRIEQYF